This TCR beta chain was recovered during a study of cytomegalovirus exposure and HLA in healthy donors. Overall study results and limits: A later analysis reportedly found that, within productive TCRs, an Asian-associated ancestry cluster had fewer N-insertions than the mean observed across the 666 donors.

Vbeta (60) and Jbeta (13) primers were used in the PCR. The table came from immunoSEQ multiplex PCR; TCRdb's copy has only in-frame clones and leaves some out. This table lists 45,000 to 60,000 clones. As to this clone: Its target is unknown.

V dropped 1 base and J dropped 7 bases, with 4 bases sitting between them. The CDR3 covers 11 residues. Looked up from germline, CDR1 is MDHEN and CDR2 is SYDVKM. The genes are TRBV28 and TRBJ1-1; D not resolved. The origin of this receptor is a male donor in good health and CMV-seronegative. The specimen was PBMCs. This chain's CDR3 is CASSLYNEAFF. The DNA for the CDR3 is TGTGCCAGCAGTTTATACAATGAAGCTTTCTTT.